What follows are 8 T cell receptor beta chains derived from one specimen sequenced in a study of blood T cell repertoires in COVID-19. This table comes from immunoSEQ multiplex PCR, and its TCRdb copy is limited to in-frame clones, with some not included. Among roughly 250,000 clones listed, 80% to 90% were seen once. Material for sequencing was peripheral blood. All receptors derive from a woman aged 25 to 39 with COVID-19, enrolled during active disease.

The rearrangement uses TRBV6-1 and TRBJ1-4; TRBD1 might be the D (6 bases). CDR3 size: 15 residues. V lost 2 bases, J lost 8 bases, and 15 bases lay in between. Germline CDR1 and CDR2: MNHNS and SASEGT. CDR3 sequence (DNA): TGTGCCAGCAGTGAATCCCACAGGGCAGGGGAAAAACTGTTTTTT. Translated, it gives CASSESHRAGEKLFF.

The V call is TRBV5-1, the J call TRBJ2-1; D call uncertain. The CDR3 has 12 residues. CDR1 SGHRS and CDR2 YFSETQ come from the germline V gene. V gave up 4 bases and J gave up 11 bases, with 13 bases separating them. The CDR3 DNA follows: TGCGCCAGCAGCCTCAGGCACGAACAGCAGTTCTTC. This encodes CASSLRHEQQFF.

The genes are TRBV13 and TRBJ1-2; TRBD1 matches 11 bases. V dropped 6 bases and J dropped 4; count of bases not matched to a gene: 7. The CDR3 extends over 15 amino acids. Germline V gene lookup returns CDR1 PRHDT and CDR2 FYEKMQ (reference sequence). CDR3 nucleotide sequence: TGTGCCAGCAGGGATTTGGGGACAGGGGGCTATGGCTACACCTTC. Protein: CASRDLGTGGYGYTF. Complete variable domain (other parts from reference TRBV13 and TRBJ1-2): AAGVIQSPRHLIKEKRETATLKCYPIPRHDTVYWYQQGPGQDPQFLISFYEKMQSDKGSIPDRFSAQQFSDYHSELNMSSLELGDSALYFCASRDLGTGGYGYTFGSGTRLTVV.

The chain's CDR3 is CASTLDGSSYNEQFF. The CDR3 DNA reads as TGTGCCAGTACCCTCGACGGGAGCTCCTACAATGAGCAGTTCTTC. The chain combines TRBV19 with TRBJ2-1; tentative D call: TRBD2 (6 bases). Germline CDR1 LNHDA, CDR2 SQIVND (reference sequence). The ends were cut back, 7 bases at V and 0 bases at J, with 13 bases in the middle. There are 15 residues in the CDR3.

The sample holds a few counts of this clone. This chain connects TRBV25-1 to TRBJ1-1; perhaps TRBD1 as D (5 bases). This CDR3 comprises 12 residues. V lost 6 bases and J 1 base, leaving 6 bases between the germline ends. The V gene's germline CDR1 is MGHDK and CDR2 SYGVNS. CDR3 amino acids: CASRGGNTEAFF. The CDR3 coding sequence is TGTGCCAGCAGGGGGGGGAACACTGAAGCTTTCTTT. The full variable domain, rest sourced from reference TRBV25-1 and TRBJ1-1, is EADIYQTPRYLVIGTGKKITLECSQTMGHDKMYWYQQDPGMELHLIHYSYGVNSTEKGDLSSESTVSRIRTEHFPLTLESARPSHTSQYLCASRGGNTEAFFGQGTRLTVV.

The CDR3 bases are TGTGCCAGCAGGACGGTCCAGGGGGCAGATACGCAGTATTTT. Protein: CASRTVQGADTQYF. The rearrangement joins TRBV2 to TRBJ2-3, with 7 bases lining up with TRBD1. Unmatched junction bases numbered 7, after V lost 6 bases and J lost 4 bases. This CDR3 comprises 14 residues. CDR1 is SNHLY and CDR2 is FYNNEI in the germline V gene.

The V call is TRBV7-9, the J call TRBJ1-1, with D possibly being TRBD1 (5 bases). Germline lookup yields CDR1 SEHNR and CDR2 FQNEAQ (reference sequence). Trimming cost V 5 bases and J 0 bases, with 13 bases left between them. The CDR3 sequence is 15 residues long. CDR3 protein: CASSPHRQMNTEAFF. The CDR3 bases are TGTGCCAGCAGCCCACACAGACAGATGAACACTGAAGCTTTCTTT. The variable domain in full, with the rest retrieved from reference TRBV7-9 and TRBJ1-1, is DTGVSQNPRHKITKRGQNVTFRCDPISEHNRLYWYRQTLGQGPEFLTYFQNEAQLEKSRLLSDRFSAERPKGSFSTLEIQRTEQGDSAMYLCASSPHRQMNTEAFFGQGTRLTVV.

The chain couples TRBV27 to TRBJ1-5, with 8 bases fitting TRBD1. The CDR3 has 14 residues. With 5 bases clipped from V and 3 bases from J, the junction kept 3 bases outside the gene matches. Germline CDR1 and CDR2: MNHEY and SMNVEV (reference sequence). The CDR3 spells CASSRTGLNQPQHF. The CDR3 bases are TGTGCCAGCAGTCGGACAGGGCTCAATCAGCCCCAGCATTTT.